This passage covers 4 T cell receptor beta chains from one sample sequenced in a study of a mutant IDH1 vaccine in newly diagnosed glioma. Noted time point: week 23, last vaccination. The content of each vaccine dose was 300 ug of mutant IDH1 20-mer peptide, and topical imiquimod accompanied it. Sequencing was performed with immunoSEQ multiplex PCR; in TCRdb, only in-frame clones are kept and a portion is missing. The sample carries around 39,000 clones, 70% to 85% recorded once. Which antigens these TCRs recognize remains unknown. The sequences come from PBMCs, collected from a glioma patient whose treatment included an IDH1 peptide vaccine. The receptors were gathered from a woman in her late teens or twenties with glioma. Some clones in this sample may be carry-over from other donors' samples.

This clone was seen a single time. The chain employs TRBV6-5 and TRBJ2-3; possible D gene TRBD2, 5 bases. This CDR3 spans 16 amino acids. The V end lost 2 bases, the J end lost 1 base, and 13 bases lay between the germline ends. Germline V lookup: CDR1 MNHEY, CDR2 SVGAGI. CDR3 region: CASSYMRALGTDTQYF. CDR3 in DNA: TGTGCCAGCAGTTACATGCGGGCTCTCGGCACAGATACGCAGTATTTT.

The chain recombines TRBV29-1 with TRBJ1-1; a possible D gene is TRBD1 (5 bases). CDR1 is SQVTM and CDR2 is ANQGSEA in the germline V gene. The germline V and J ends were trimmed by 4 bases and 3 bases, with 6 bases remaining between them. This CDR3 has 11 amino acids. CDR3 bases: TGCAGCGTTGTGGGGGACACTGAAGCTTTCTTT. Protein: CSVVGDTEAFF.

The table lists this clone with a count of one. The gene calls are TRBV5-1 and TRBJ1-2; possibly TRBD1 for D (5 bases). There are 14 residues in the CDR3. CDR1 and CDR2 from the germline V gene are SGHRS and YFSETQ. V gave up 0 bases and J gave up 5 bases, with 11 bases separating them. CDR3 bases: TGCGCCAGCAGCTTGGGGGGCGCGGAATATGGCTACACCTTC. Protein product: CASSLGGAEYGYTF.

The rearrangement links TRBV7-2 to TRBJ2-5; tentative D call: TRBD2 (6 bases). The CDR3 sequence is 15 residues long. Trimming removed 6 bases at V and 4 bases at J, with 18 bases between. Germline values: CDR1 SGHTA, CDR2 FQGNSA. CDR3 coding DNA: TGTGCCAGCAGTCCCACTAGCCACCCGGGAGAGACCCAGTACTTC. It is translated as CASSPTSHPGETQYF.